A selection of T cell receptor beta chains follows, all from one sample in a study of T cell repertoires in cytomegalovirus infection. MiXCR, applied by TCRdb to the reads, yields one record per CDR3 protein. The table has 480,000 or so distinct CDR3 sequences, 11% seen once. Sequenced: PBMCs. These receptors were taken from a human donor in good health (CMV status not recorded). Some clones in this sample may be carry-over from other donors' samples. CDR3s include the opening cysteine and the closing phenylalanine or tryptophan. The order of the fields is V gene, CDR3 protein.

TRBV3-1,CASSHGSYEQYF
TRBV5-4,CASSLNRGLPDTQYF
TRBV5-1,CASSLGRPFEAFF
TRBV6-5,CASSYTDREYEQYF
TRBV3-1,CASSQERAVNTEAFF
TRBV9,CASSAPGPGELFF
TRBV20-1,CSAAWGVKGTEAFF
TRBV7-2,CASSLDWESNYGYTF
TRBV5-1,CASSDRTGRRNTQYF
TRBV18,CASSPGSAGRYEQYF
TRBV12-3/TRBV12-4,CASRKAGEAFF
TRBV5-5,CASSSQTRTNYGYTF
TRBV5-1,CASSLDRANGETQYF
TRBV7-6,CASSSVVGTRRQGGTDTQYF
TRBV28,CASSGGTALPYQETQYF
TRBV5-4,CASSLVRGGNTGELFF
TRBV7-6,CTSSFRIGETQYF
TRBV19,CASSMRTDLYEQYF
TRBV7-9,CASSLVRGDRETQYF
TRBV10-1,CASSETGGASYNEQFF
TRBV12-3/TRBV12-4,CASSSTNQETQYF
TRBV20-1,CSTLGGNSYNEQFF
TRBV29-1,CSVEDIAGEGITQYF
TRBV20-1,CSALAGGQTQYF
TRBV7-9,CASNSISGANVLTF
TRBV5-1,CASSLAGLAAGANVLTF
TRBV11-2,CASSPEGPYNEQFF
TRBV29-1,CSEVNSPGTASSGNTIYF
TRBV29-1,CSVARTSGRETQYF
TRBV3-1,CASRPISTDTQYF
TRBV7-9,CASSSTGTGKHQPQHF
TRBV20-1,CSAPLPTGADTQYF
TRBV11-3,CASSLVPSGSSTEQYF
TRBV28,CASSLPVPQEQYF
TRBV6-1,CASRTQGPPEAFF
TRBV5-6,CASSLTGLNQPQHF
TRBV12-3/TRBV12-4,CASSGDRYDQPQHF
TRBV15,CATSREALSIQYF
TRBV4-1,CASSQDTALFYEQYF
TRBV2,CASRVAPNTGELFF
TRBV5-1,CASSFTVTGEQYF
TRBV12-3/TRBV12-4,CASSLLQIGTQYF
TRBV18,CASSPVRLDPYEQYF
TRBV11-2,CASQPGGGDEQFF